The 8 T cell receptor beta chains given below trace back to one sample, sequenced in a study of T cell repertoires in cytomegalovirus infection. Their specific antigens are unknown. Via MiXCR, TCRdb re-called the reads, giving one row per CDR3 protein. Of about half a million distinct CDR3 sequences in the sample, 30% to 35% were seen once. The sample consisted of cultured PBMCs, taken from culture after CMV antigen stimulation. These receptors came from a human donor in good health (CMV status not recorded). Some clones in this sample may be carry-over from other donors' samples.

The chain joins TRBV10-3 to TRBJ2-2; 9 positions match TRBD2. CDR1 is ENHRY, CDR2 SYGVKD, per germline. The CDR3 is 19 amino acids. Trimming removed 0 bases from V and 2 bases from J; junction bases left unmatched: 10. The CDR3 DNA follows: TGTGCCATCAGTGAGTCAATGCCTAGCGGGAAACCCAACACCGGGGAGCTGTTTTTT. Its translation is CAISESMPSGKPNTGELFF.

The V gene is TRBV12-3 or TRBV12-4, the J gene TRBJ1-1; D is ambiguous. The CDR3 is 16 amino acids. V shed 2 bases and J shed 0 bases, with 13 bases lying between them. CDR3 sequence: CASSLMVGEMNTEAFF. DNA for the CDR3: TGTGCCAGCAGTTTAATGGTCGGAGAGATGAACACTGAAGCTTTCTTT.

The chain recombines TRBV7-2 with TRBJ2-5; unclear D gene. V was cut by 5 bases and J by 4 bases, with 14 bases left in between. The CDR3 runs to 14 residues. CDR1 and CDR2 (germline): SGHTA, FQGNSA. CDR3 sequence (DNA): TGTGCCAGCAGCCATCTCACTTGGGGAGAGACCCAGTACTTC. Translation: CASSHLTWGETQYF.

This chain joins TRBV29-1 and TRBJ2-1, with TRBD2 matching over 9 bases. Unmatched junction bases numbered 9, after V lost 8 bases and J lost 4 bases. The CDR3 is made up of 14 amino acids. Per germline, CDR1 SQVTM and CDR2 ANQGSEA. The CDR3 sequence: CSPTLAGRYNEQFF. The CDR3 coding sequence is TGCAGCCCTACCCTAGCGGGACGTTACAATGAGCAGTTCTTC.

The V gene is TRBV5-1, the J gene TRBJ2-3; D might be TRBD2 (6 bases). V lost 0 bases and J lost 4, with 9 bases in between. The CDR3 has 14 residues. The germline V gene has CDR1 SGHRS and CDR2 YFSETQ. CDR3 in DNA: TGCGCCAGCAGCTTGGCTAGCGTGTCAGATACGCAGTATTTT. It translates to CASSLASVSDTQYF. The entire variable domain, with the rest obtained from reference TRBV5-1 and TRBJ2-3, is as follows: KAGVTQTPRYLIKTRGQQVTLSCSPISGHRSVSWYQQTPGQGLQFLFEYFSETQRNKGNFPGRFSGRQFSNSRSEMNVSTLELGDSALYLCASSLASVSDTQYFGPGTRLTVL.

This clonotype has just a few counts. V gene TRBV4-1 combines with J gene TRBJ2-7, with 7 nucleotides matching TRBD1. The V segment lost 1 base and the J segment 0 bases; nucleotides outside the gene matches: 3. The germline V gene encodes CDR1 MGHRA and CDR2 YSYEKL. The CDR3 runs 15 residues. The CDR3: CASSQGQGVSYEQYF. The CDR3 DNA follows: TGCGCCAGCAGCCAAGGACAGGGAGTCTCCTACGAGCAGTACTTC.

This clonotype is judged medium-sized. The chain joins TRBV7-2 to TRBJ2-4; 16 nucleotides line up with TRBD2. Germline CDR1 and CDR2: SGHTA and FQGNSA. J was trimmed by 0 bases and V by 0 bases; bases with no gene match: 11. The CDR3 totals 22 residues. The CDR3 DNA is TGTGCCAGCAGCTTAGCGGGGACTAGCGGGAGGGCCCGACCCCTAGCCAAAAACATTCAGTACTTC. Protein product: CASSLAGTSGRARPLAKNIQYF.

This chain joins TRBV5-1 and TRBJ2-7; D might be TRBD2 (6 bases). The CDR3 covers 17 residues. Trimming removed 4 bases from V and 0 bases from J, with 20 bases in between. Germline CDR1 SGHRS, CDR2 YFSETQ. The CDR3 coding sequence is TGCGCCAGCAGCGCACTAGCTTTTCCTTTTAGCTCCTACGAGCAGTACTTC. Protein product: CASSALAFPFSSYEQYF.